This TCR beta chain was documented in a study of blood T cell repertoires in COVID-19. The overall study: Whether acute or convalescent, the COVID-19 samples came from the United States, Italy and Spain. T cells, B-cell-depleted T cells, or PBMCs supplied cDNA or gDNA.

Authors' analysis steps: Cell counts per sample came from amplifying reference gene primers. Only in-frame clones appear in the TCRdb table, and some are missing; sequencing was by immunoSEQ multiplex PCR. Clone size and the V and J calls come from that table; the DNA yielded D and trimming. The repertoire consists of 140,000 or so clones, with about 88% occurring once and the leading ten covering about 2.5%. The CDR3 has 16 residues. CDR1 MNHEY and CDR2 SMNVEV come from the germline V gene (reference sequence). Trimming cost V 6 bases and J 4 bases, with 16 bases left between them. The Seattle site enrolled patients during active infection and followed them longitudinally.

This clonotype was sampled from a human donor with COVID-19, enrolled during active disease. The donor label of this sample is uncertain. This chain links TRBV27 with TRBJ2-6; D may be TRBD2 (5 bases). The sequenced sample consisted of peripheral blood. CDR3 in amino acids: CASREAEDWGANVLTF. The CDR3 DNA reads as TGTGCCAGCAGAGAAGCGGAGGACTGGGGGGCCAACGTCCTGACTTTC.